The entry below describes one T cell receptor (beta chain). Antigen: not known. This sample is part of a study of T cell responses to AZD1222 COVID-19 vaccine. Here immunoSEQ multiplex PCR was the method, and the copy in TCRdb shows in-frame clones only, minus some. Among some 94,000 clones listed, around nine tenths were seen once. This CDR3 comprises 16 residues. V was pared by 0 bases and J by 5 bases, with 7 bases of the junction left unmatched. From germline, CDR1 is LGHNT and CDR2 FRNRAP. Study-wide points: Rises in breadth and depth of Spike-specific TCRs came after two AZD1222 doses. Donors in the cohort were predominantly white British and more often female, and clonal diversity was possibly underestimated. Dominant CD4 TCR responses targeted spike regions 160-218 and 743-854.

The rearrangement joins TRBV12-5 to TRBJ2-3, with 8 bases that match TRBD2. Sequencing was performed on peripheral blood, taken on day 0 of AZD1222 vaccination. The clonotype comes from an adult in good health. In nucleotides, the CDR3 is TGTGCTAGTGGTTTGGTCAGCGGGAGAGGGGGAGATACGCAGTATTTT. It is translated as CASGLVSGRGGDTQYF.